What follows describes a single T cell receptor (beta chain). Its matching antigen is unknown. The data belong to a study of cytomegalovirus exposure and HLA in healthy donors. Broader study findings: The CMV antigen specificity of a few CMV-associated chains was confirmed through in vitro analysis.

PCR employed 60 Vbeta and 13 Jbeta primers. Per the original methods: A follow-up analysis tallied 60 million to 85 million unique TCR beta chains, roughly 10 million shared. Sequencing was performed with immunoSEQ multiplex PCR; in TCRdb, only in-frame clones are kept and a portion is missing. The V and J calls and clone size are taken from that table; D and trimming were inferred from the DNA. Among roughly 180,000 clones listed, about three quarters were seen once. The length of the CDR3 is 17 residues. V dropped 1 base and J dropped 0; count of bases not matched to a gene: 4. Germline-derived CDR1 and CDR2 are SGHTA and FQGTGA.

This sequence joins TRBV7-3 and TRBJ2-2; 8 bases map to TRBD2. Sequenced: PBMCs. This TCR came from a man aged 18 to 30 in good health and CMV-seronegative. The CDR3 DNA reads TGTGCCAGCAGCTTAAAGGGGCGGGGGGCGAACACCGGGGAGCTGTTTTTT. Residues: CASSLKGRGANTGELFF.